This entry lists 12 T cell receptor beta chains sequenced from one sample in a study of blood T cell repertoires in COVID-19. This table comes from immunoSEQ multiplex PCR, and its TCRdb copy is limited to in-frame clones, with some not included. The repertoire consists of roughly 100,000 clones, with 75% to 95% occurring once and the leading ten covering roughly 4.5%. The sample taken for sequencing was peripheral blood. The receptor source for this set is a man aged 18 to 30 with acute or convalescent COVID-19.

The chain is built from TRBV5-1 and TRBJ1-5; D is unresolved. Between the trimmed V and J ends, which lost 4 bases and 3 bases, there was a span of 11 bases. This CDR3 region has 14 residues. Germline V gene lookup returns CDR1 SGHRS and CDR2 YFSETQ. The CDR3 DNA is TGCGCCAGCAGCGCCGACAATCTCAATCAGCCCCAGCATTTT. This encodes CASSADNLNQPQHF.

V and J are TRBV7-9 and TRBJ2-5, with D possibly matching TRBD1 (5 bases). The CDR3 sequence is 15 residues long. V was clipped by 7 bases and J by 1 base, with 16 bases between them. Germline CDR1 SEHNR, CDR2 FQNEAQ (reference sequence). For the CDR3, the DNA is TGTGCCAGCACCCAATCCACAGGAACCCAAGAGACCCAGTACTTC. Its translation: CASTQSTGTQETQYF.

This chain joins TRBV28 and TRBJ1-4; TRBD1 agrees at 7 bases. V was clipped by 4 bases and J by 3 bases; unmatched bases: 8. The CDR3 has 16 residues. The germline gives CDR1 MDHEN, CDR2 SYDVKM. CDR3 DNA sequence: TGTGCCAGCAGTTGGACCCCGGGACAGTCTAATGAAAAACTGTTTTTT. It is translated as CASSWTPGQSNEKLFF.

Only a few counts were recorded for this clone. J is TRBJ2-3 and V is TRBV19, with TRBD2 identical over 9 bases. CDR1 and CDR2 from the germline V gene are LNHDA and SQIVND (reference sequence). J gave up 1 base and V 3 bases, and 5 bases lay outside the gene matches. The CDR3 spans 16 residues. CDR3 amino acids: CASSMRASGGTDTQYF. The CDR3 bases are TGTGCCAGTAGTATGAGGGCTAGCGGGGGCACAGATACGCAGTATTTT.

The CDR3 coding sequence is TGCGCCAGCAGCTATGGACAGGACAATCAGCCCCAGCATTTT. This gives the protein CASSYGQDNQPQHF. V is TRBV5-1 and J is TRBJ1-5, with 7 bases aligning to TRBD1. Trimming cost V 3 bases and J 3 bases; bases outside gene matches: 3. This CDR3 spans 14 amino acids. The germline gives CDR1 SGHRS, CDR2 YFSETQ.

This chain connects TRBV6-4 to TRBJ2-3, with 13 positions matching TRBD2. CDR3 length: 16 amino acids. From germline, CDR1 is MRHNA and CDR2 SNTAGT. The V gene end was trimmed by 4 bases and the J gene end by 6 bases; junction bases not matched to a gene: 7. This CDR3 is CASSVSGTSGTDTQYF. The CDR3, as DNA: TGTGCCAGCAGTGTCTCGGGGACTAGCGGGACTGATACGCAGTATTTT.

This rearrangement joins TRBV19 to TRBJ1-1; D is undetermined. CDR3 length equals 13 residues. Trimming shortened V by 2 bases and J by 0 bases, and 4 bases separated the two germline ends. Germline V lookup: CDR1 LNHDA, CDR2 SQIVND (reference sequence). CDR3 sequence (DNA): TGTGCCAGTAGTATACTACTGAACACTGAAGCTTTCTTT. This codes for CASSILLNTEAFF. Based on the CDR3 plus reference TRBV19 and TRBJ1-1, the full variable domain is DGGITQSPKYLFRKEGQNVTLSCEQNLNHDAMYWYRQDPGQGLRLIYYSQIVNDFQKGDIAEGYSVSREKKESFPLTVTSAQKNPTAFYLCASSILLNTEAFFGQGTRLTVV.

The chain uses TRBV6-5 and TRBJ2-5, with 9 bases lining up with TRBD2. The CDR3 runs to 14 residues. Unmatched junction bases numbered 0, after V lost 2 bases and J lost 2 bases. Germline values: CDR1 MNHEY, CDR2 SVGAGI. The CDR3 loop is CASSYTSGQETQYF. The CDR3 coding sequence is TGTGCCAGCAGTTACACTAGCGGGCAAGAGACCCAGTACTTC.

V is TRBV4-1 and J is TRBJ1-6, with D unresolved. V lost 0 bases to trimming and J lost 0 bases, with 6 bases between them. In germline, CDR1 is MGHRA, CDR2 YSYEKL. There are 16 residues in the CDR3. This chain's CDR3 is CASSQEASSYNSPLHF. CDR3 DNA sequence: TGCGCCAGCAGCCAAGAAGCAAGCTCCTATAATTCACCCCTCCACTTT.

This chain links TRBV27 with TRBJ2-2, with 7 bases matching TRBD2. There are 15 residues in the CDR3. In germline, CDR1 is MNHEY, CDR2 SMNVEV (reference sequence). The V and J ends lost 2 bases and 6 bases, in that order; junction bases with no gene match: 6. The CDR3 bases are TGTGCCAGCAGTTTACGGGGAGGGGTATCCGGGGAGCTGTTTTTT. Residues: CASSLRGGVSGELFF.

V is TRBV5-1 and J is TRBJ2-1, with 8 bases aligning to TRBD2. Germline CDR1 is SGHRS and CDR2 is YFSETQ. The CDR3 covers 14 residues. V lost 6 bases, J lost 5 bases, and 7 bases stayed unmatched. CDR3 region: CASMGTSGNNEQFF. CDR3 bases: TGCGCCAGCATGGGAACTAGCGGTAACAATGAGCAGTTCTTC.

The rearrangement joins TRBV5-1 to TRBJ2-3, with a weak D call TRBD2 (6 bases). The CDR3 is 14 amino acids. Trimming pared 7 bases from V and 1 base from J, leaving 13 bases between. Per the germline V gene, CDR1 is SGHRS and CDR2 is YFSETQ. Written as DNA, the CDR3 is TGCGCCAGCTTTATGGCTAGCGGCACAGATACGCAGTATTTT. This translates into CASFMASGTDTQYF.